This T cell receptor (beta chain) was observed in a study of cytomegalovirus exposure and HLA in healthy donors. Primers for the PCR totalled 60 Vbeta and 13 Jbeta. Generated by immunoSEQ multiplex PCR, the TCRdb table keeps only in-frame clones and is missing some. Here the sample spans more than 95,000 clones, 81% being singletons. CDR3 size: 14 residues. Germline V CDR1 and CDR2: SGDLS, YYNGEE. V was pared by 4 bases and J by 7 bases, with 15 bases between. The material sequenced was PBMCs. The origin of this receptor is a man aged 18 to 30 in good health and CMV-seropositive. The chain is built from TRBV9 and TRBJ2-1; D ambiguous. CDR3 region: CASSTSPLLNEQFF. The CDR3 region has the DNA TGTGCCAGCAGCACCAGTCCCTTGTTAAATGAGCAGTTCTTC.